The subject of this entry is one TCR beta chain. What it binds is unknown. Employing constant-segment primers, 5'RACE generated TCR alpha and TCR beta cDNA libraries bearing sample barcodes and UMIs. TCRdb reanalysed the 5' RACE reads using MiXCR and keeps one entry per CDR3 protein. The table records about 390,000 distinct CDR3 sequences, 15% to 20% of them present only once. The data derive from a study of T-cell memory formation after mild COVID-19. Whole-study findings and limits: CD4+ clones that contracted lay mainly in CM and EM; CD8+ ones lay in EMRA. Among clones contracting day 15 to 85, CD4/CD8 was balanced, whereas later expanders leaned CD4+.

CDR1 is WSHSY, CDR2 SAAADI, per germline. CDR3 length: 16 residues. After removal of 6 bases from V and 10 bases from J, the junction contained 16 bases not matched to a gene. Sequencing used PBMCs or a T cell subset sorted from them (not recorded which). V gene TRBV10-2 combines with J gene TRBJ2-1; 9 bases match TRBD2. The sequence came from a man aged 18 to 35 who had mild COVID-19 (a few samples of this study predate the infection). Cell type and time point are not known. Here the CDR3 reads CASSRNSGLAGDEQFF. CDR3 nucleotide sequence: TGCGCCAGCAGCCGGAATTCGGGACTAGCAGGGGACGAGCAGTTCTTC.